This T cell receptor beta chain was observed in a study of spatial heterogeneity in lung cancer. Overall study: Tumor-region TCR transcript counts correlated strongly with a T cell module score from matched bulk RNA-seq. Findings of the study overall: How many expanded intratumoral alpha and beta TCRs were present tracked the tumor mutation count, which was a count of nonsynonymous mutations. Coverage of tumor T cells, by estimate, reached approximately 7% for alpha chains and more than 11% for beta chains. Ubiquitous and regional nonsynonymous mutation counts were tracked by ubiquitous and regional expanded TCR counts, respectively.

J gave up 2 bases and V 4 bases, and 10 bases lay outside the gene matches. The CDR3 runs 17 residues. Germline V gene data show CDR1 as MNHEY and CDR2 as SMNVEV (reference sequence). This clonotype was seen repeatedly, ten times or more. Its antigen is still unknown. The time point: sample taken at primary tumor resection. Via MiXCR, TCRdb re-called the 5' RACE reads, giving one row per CDR3 protein. Among under 6,500 distinct CDR3 sequences, 7.5% to 10% were seen once, and the ten largest hold approximately 28%. Sequenced here: lung tumor tissue, sampled at surgery. This clonotype was sampled from a female donor with early-stage non-small cell lung cancer. The gene calls are TRBV27 and TRBJ2-3; 9 nucleotides match TRBD2. CDR3 bases: TGTGCCAGCAGTTCCCTCTCGACTAGCGGCATCACAGATACGCAGTATTTT. Residues: CASSSLSTSGITDTQYF.